Reported below is one T cell receptor beta chain. This clone's antigen is unknown. The input lacks base qualities; no much larger clone sits a single base away. PBMCs were separated from peripheral blood, and TCR beta sequencing was performed on genomic DNA obtained from unsorted PBMCs. This specimen comes from a study (dated by TCRdb to 2022 to 2024). The research as a whole found: Further investigation, including longitudinal sampling and assessment of a control group, is stated by the authors to be required.

Survey-level sequencing on the immunoSEQ platform was used to profile TCR beta chain repertoires. Per the original workflow: Repertoire diversity was measured with the inverse Simpson index, and CDR3 amino acid length spectratypes and V-J pairing frequencies were compared. TCR beta CDR3 sequences were matched against VDJdb to annotate clonotypes specific to SARS-CoV-2, CMV, influenza A and EBV. In its TCRdb copy, this immuneACCESS table keeps in-frame sequences only and misses some clones. Where compared with another copy, unresolved V genes explain less than half of these, and the others have no known cause. V and J calls and clone size are copied from that table; D and trimming were computed from the DNA. The table for this sample lists under 65,000 clones; approximately 95% of them were counted only once. The ten largest clones add up to roughly a tenth of the sample. CDR1 SNHLY and CDR2 FYNNEI are derived from the germline V gene. The junction carries 20 bases between V and J, which are trimmed by 7 bases and 4 bases respectively. From the cysteine up to the phenylalanine, the CDR3 has a length of 15 residues. CDR3 DNA only is kept here, 45 bases in frame from base 1.

Recombination linked TRBV2 to TRBJ2-7; the D gene is not confidently resolved. Sequenced: PBMCs. The clonotype was recovered from a man in his forties with rheumatoid arthritis. The DNA sequence follows: TGTGCCAGCATTCCGGGCGGTGGCGGAACATACGAGCAGTACTTC. Its coded protein is CASIPGGGGTYEQYF.